The rows below give T cell receptor beta chains drawn from one sample of a study of cytomegalovirus exposure and HLA in healthy donors. TCRdb's table, derived via immunoSEQ multiplex PCR, lists solely in-frame clones and lacks some. The table includes about 70,000 clones, about nine tenths detected once. The material sequenced was PBMCs. Every receptor here comes from a woman aged 25 to 39 in good health and CMV-seronegative. Each CDR3 is given with its conserved first and last residue. The D gene is left open where the match is weak. Size values are once, few and many counts, or a class for expanded clones, and some rows have none.

clone_size	d_call	v_call	j_call	cdr3_nt	cdr3_aa
NA	TRBD2	TRBV2	TRBJ2-7	TGTGCCAGCGTTATTAGCGGGAGTGCCCACGAGCAGTACTTC	CASVISGSAHEQYF
NA	NA	TRBV10-2	TRBJ1-4	TGCGCCAGCAGTGACCTATCTAGGGGTGGTAATGAAAAACTGTTTTTT	CASSDLSRGGNEKLFF
NA	TRBD2	TRBV6-1	TRBJ2-3	TGTGCCAGCACTAGCGGACCACACACAGATACGCAGTATTTT	CASTSGPHTDTQYF
NA	NA	TRBV19	TRBJ2-1	TGTGCCAGTAGTATGGGCAGGGGCAATGAGCAGTTCTTC	CASSMGRGNEQFF
NA	TRBD2	TRBV7-3	TRBJ2-2	TGTGCCAGCAGCCAGCTAGCGGGAGAGGCCGGGGAGCTGTTTTTT	CASSQLAGEAGELFF
NA	TRBD2	TRBV6-1	TRBJ2-1	TGTGCCAGCAGTGAAGTAAGCGGGAGGGCCCCCCACAATGAGCAGTTCTTC	CASSEVSGRAPHNEQFF
NA	NA	TRBV5-4	TRBJ1-1	TGTGCCAGCAGCCCATCCGGACGGGAGAACACTGAAGCTTTCTTT	CASSPSGRENTEAFF
once	NA	TRBV18	TRBJ2-7	TGTGCCAGCTCACCACAGGGGGAGAGCTCCTACGAGCAGTACTTC	CASSPQGESSYEQYF
NA	NA	TRBV10-3	TRBJ2-2	TGTGCCGCGTATAATCAGGGAGGGAACACCGGGGAGCTGTTTTTT	CAAYNQGGNTGELFF
NA	TRBD2	TRBV15	TRBJ2-1	TGTGCCACCAGCAGAGATCGGGGCGGGGGGGGCAATGAGCAGTTCTTC	CATSRDRGGGGNEQFF
NA	NA	TRBV7-8	TRBJ2-1	TGTGCCAGCAGCTTATGGGGCGGAGCCTCCTACAATGAGCAGTTCTTC	CASSLWGGASYNEQFF
NA	TRBD1	TRBV7-9	TRBJ1-1	TGTGCCAGCAGCTCCCGACAGGGCATGAACACTGAAGCTTTCTTT	CASSSRQGMNTEAFF
NA	NA	TRBV9	TRBJ1-2	TGTGCCAGCAGCCCCAGGGGCGACTATGGCTACACCTTC	CASSPRGDYGYTF
NA	NA	TRBV10-3	TRBJ1-1	TGTGCCACTGGGGGGGGGAACACTGAAGCTTTCTTT	CATGGGNTEAFF
once	TRBD1	TRBV7-2	TRBJ2-2	TGTGCCAGCAGCCAACAGGGGGTGGTATGGGAGCTGTTTTTT	CASSQQGVVWELFF
NA	TRBD1	TRBV5-6	TRBJ2-7	TGTGCCAGCAGCTTGTCCGGACAGGGTCGCGGCGAGCAGTACTTC	CASSLSGQGRGEQYF